The source of this T cell receptor (beta chain) is a study of blood T cell repertoires in COVID-19. Study information: T cells, B-cell-depleted T cells, or PBMCs supplied cDNA or gDNA.

This table comes from immunoSEQ multiplex PCR, and its TCRdb copy is limited to in-frame clones, with some not included. This sample yields about 150,000 clones, of which approximately 90% are seen a single time; roughly 4% belongs to the top ten. The CDR3 is 14 residues long. From germline, CDR1 is MNHEY and CDR2 SVGAGI. The V gene end was trimmed by 6 bases and the J gene end by 5 bases; junction bases not matched to a gene: 6. In assigning cohorts, the study relied on participant-reported clinical history. The chain combines TRBV6-5 with TRBJ2-4, with TRBD1 matching over 8 bases. The sequence was obtained from a woman in her forties who had been exposed to COVID-19. Sequenced sample: PBMCs or T cells enriched from blood (not recorded which). The CDR3 sequence is CASSRDRGENIQYF. For the CDR3, the DNA is TGTGCCAGCAGCCGCGACAGGGGAGAAAACATTCAGTACTTC.